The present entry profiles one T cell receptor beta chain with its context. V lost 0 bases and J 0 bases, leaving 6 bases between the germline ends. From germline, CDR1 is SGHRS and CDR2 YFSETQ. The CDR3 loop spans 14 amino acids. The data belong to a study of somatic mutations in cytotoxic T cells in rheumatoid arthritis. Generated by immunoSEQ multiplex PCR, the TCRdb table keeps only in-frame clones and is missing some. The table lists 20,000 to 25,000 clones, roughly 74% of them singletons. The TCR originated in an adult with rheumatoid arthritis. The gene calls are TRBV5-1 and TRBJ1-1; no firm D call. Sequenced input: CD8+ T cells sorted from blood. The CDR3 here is CASSLDVLNTEAFF. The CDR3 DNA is TGCGCCAGCAGCTTGGATGTTCTGAACACTGAAGCTTTCTTT.